The subject of this entry is one T cell receptor beta chain. Its antigen is still unknown. The data originate from a study of blood T cells in healthy people across ages. A second PCR of roughly 7 to 11 cycles used a sample-barcoded 5' primer and a J-beta primer mix. MiXCR, applied by TCRdb to the 5' RACE reads, yields one record per CDR3 protein. The sample holds around 870,000 distinct CDR3 sequences, roughly 26% seen once. Trimming took 3 bases from V and 9 from J; bases not matched to a gene: 10. Germline assignment: CDR1 SGDLS and CDR2 YYNGEE. The CDR3 contains 15 residues. Points from the study as a whole: PBMC samples, being unsorted, prevented any conclusive comparison of naive and antigen-experienced cells.

This TCR came from an elderly woman in good health. This sequence joins TRBV9 and TRBJ1-3; 9 positions agree with TRBD1. Sample: blood. The CDR3 here is CASSGSGTGLRTIYF. The CDR3 nucleotides read TGTGCCAGCAGCGGCTCCGGGACAGGGCTGCGCACCATATATTTT.